Listed here are 7 T cell receptor beta chains from one sample, sequenced in a study of shared clonotypes between healthy human individuals. Method: immunoSEQ multiplex PCR; TCRdb's copy keeps in-frame clones and lacks some. The sample contains about 1 million clones, more than 60% of which appear only once. Sequencing was done on a sample of memory CD4+ T cells sorted from blood. Described subset: CD45RA-negative fraction. Receptors were obtained from a man younger than 35 in good health.

As regards this clone: Possible read error: a much larger clone is one base away. In DNA form, the CDR3 reads TGTGCCAGCACCCAGTGGCCGTTGGGGGGTACGCAGTATTTT. This codes for CASTQWPLGGTQYF. The rearrangement uses TRBV6-6 and TRBJ2-3, with D possibly being TRBD2 (6 bases). The CDR3 has 14 amino acids. Germline V CDR1 and CDR2: MNHNY, SVGAGI (reference sequence). The ends were cut back, 7 bases at V and 8 bases at J, with 19 bases in the middle.

This clone was detected once. The genes are TRBV7-2 and TRBJ2-7; TRBD1 agrees at 8 bases. CDR1 is SGHTA and CDR2 is FQGNSA in the germline V gene. Trimming took 8 bases from V and 9 from J; bases not matched to a gene: 18. This CDR3 region has 15 residues. CDR3 protein: CASHSPGTGDERQYF. The CDR3, as DNA: TGTGCCAGCCACTCCCCCGGGACAGGCGATGAAAGGCAGTACTTC.

This clone was seen at least ten times. V usage is TRBV30 and J usage is TRBJ2-1; perhaps TRBD1 as D (6 bases). The CDR3 is 15 amino acids. The V end lost 0 bases, the J end lost 2 bases, and 11 bases lay between the germline ends. Germline CDR1 reads GTSNPN; CDR2 reads SVGIG (reference sequence). The CDR3 sequence: CAWSVGGTAYNEQFF. DNA of the CDR3: TGTGCCTGGAGTGTAGGGGGAACCGCCTACAATGAGCAGTTCTTC. The variable domain in full, with the rest retrieved from reference TRBV30 and TRBJ2-1, is SQTIHQWPATLVQPVGSPLSLECTVEGTSNPNLYWYRQAAGRGLQLLFYSVGIGQISSEVPQNLSASRPQDRQFILSSKKLLLSDSGFYLCAWSVGGTAYNEQFFGPGTRLTVL.

The chain has TRBV5-1 and TRBJ2-3, with 7 bases fitting TRBD1. The CDR3 totals 17 residues. The junction had 11 bases not matched to a gene; V was cut back by 4 bases and J by 0 bases. Looked up from germline, CDR1 is SGHRS and CDR2 is YFSETQ. CDR3 residues: CASSPGQADLSTDTQYF. CDR3 bases: TGCGCCAGCAGCCCTGGACAGGCTGACCTTAGCACAGATACGCAGTATTTT. The variable domain in full, with the rest retrieved from reference TRBV5-1 and TRBJ2-3, is KAGVTQTPRYLIKTRGQQVTLSCSPISGHRSVSWYQQTPGQGLQFLFEYFSETQRNKGNFPGRFSGRQFSNSRSEMNVSTLELGDSALYLCASSPGQADLSTDTQYFGPGTRLTVL.

V gene TRBV30 combines with J gene TRBJ2-1, with 8 bases that match TRBD2. Germline values: CDR1 GTSNPN, CDR2 SVGIG (reference sequence). The CDR3 contains 14 residues. Trimming took 3 bases from V and 4 from J; bases not matched to a gene: 5. The CDR3 is CAWRKRGLYNEQFF. CDR3 in DNA: TGTGCCTGGAGAAAGCGGGGGTTATACAATGAGCAGTTCTTC.

This clone showed up just once. The genes are TRBV7-2 and TRBJ2-5, with 11 positions matching TRBD2. This CDR3 has 16 amino acids. CDR1 is SGHTA and CDR2 is FQGNSA in the germline V gene. V lost 2 bases and J lost 5; bases outside the gene matches: 7. The CDR3: CASSLLTSGAHETQYF. CDR3 sequence (DNA): TGTGCCAGCAGCTTACTGACTAGCGGGGCGCACGAGACCCAGTACTTC.

The chain uses TRBV6-1 and TRBJ1-2; TRBD1 is a possible D gene (6 bases). The V end was cut by 6 bases, the J end by 0 bases, with 11 bases between. Per the germline V gene, CDR1 is MNHNS and CDR2 is SASEGT. The CDR3 covers 14 residues. The CDR3 protein is CASSPGDSNYGYTF. In DNA, the CDR3 is TGTGCCAGCAGCCCAGGGGACTCTAACTATGGCTACACCTTC.